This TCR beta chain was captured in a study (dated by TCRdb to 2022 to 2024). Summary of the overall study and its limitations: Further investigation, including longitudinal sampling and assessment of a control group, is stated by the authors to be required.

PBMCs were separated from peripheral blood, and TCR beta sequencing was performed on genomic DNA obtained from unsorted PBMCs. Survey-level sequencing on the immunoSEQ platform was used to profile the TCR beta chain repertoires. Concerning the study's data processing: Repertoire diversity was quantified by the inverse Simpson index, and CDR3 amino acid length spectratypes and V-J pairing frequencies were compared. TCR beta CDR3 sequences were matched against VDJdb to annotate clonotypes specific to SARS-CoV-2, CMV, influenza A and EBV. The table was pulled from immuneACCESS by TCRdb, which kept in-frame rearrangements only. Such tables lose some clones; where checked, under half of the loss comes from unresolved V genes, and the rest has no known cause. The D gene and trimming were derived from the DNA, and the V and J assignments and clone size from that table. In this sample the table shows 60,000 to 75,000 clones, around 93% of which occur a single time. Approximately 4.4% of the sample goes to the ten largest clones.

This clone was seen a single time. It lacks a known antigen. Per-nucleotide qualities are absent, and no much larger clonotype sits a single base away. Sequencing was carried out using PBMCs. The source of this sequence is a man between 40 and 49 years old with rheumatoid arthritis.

CDR3 reads: CASTRPRTGHYGYTF. The nucleotides are TGTGCCAGCACCCGCCCCCGGACAGGGCACTATGGCTACACCTTC. The chain employs TRBV7-9 and TRBJ1-2; TRBD1 fits 8 bases in the junction. V is trimmed back by 7 bases and J by 3 bases, and the junction contains 10 bases that no gene match accounts for. The CDR3 holds 15 amino acids from the cysteine to the phenylalanine. Solely the CDR3 DNA is kept, with 45 bases framed from the first base. CDR1 and CDR2 (SEHNR, FQNEAQ) derive from the germline V gene (reference sequence).